These 25 T cell receptor beta chains were sequenced from one sample in a study of beta chain features in type 1 diabetes. Findings and caveats of the study: Shorter TCRB CDR3s, moderately but significantly so, were found in Type 1 diabetes patients in all four CD4+ subsets.

These receptors' targets are unknown. Expressed TCRB transcripts were sequenced after all isolated RNA was converted to cDNA. Generated by immunoSEQ multiplex PCR, the TCRdb table keeps only in-frame clones and is missing some. Altogether 50,000 or so clones are present, around 40% being singletons, with the ten largest covering roughly 1.5%. The sequencing sample was made of Tregs from blood. The receptors come from a man younger than 40 with type 1 diabetes.

This sequence joins TRBV18 and TRBJ1-5; D gene uncertain. The CDR3 has 15 residues. Trimming removed 1 base from V and 0 bases from J, with 7 bases in between. Germline V CDR1 and CDR2: KGHSH, LQKENI. In nucleotides, the CDR3 is TGTGCCAGCTCACCACAGTCAGATAGCAATCAGCCCCAGCATTTT. This sequence encodes CASSPQSDSNQPQHF.

Only one count was recorded for this clone. This rearrangement joins TRBV5-1 to TRBJ2-3, with 9 bases aligning to TRBD2. Germline V lookup: CDR1 SGHRS, CDR2 YFSETQ. The CDR3 contains 17 residues. V lost 3 bases to trimming and J lost 3 bases; unmatched junction nucleotides: 11. The CDR3, as DNA: TGCGCCAGCAGCTCGAAACTTAGCGGGAGCCCGACAGATACGCAGTATTTT. This sequence encodes CASSSKLSGSPTDTQYF.

This chain joins TRBV6-1 and TRBJ2-7, with 9 bases aligning to TRBD2. The V gene end was trimmed by 2 bases and the J gene end by 4 bases; junction bases not matched to a gene: 3. The CDR3 contains 14 residues. Germline V gene data show CDR1 as MNHNS and CDR2 as SASEGT. CDR3 nucleotides: TGTGCCAGCAGTGAATTAAGCGGGAGGTACGAGCAGTACTTC. It codes for CASSELSGRYEQYF.

The genes are TRBV5-5 and TRBJ2-1, with 7 bases matching TRBD1. Germline CDR1 and CDR2: SGHKS and YYEKEE (reference sequence). Trimming removed 5 bases from V and 3 bases from J; junction bases left unmatched: 5. The CDR3 spans 14 residues. The DNA of the CDR3 is TGTGCCAGCAGTCGTGGGACAGACTACAATGAGCAGTTCTTC. This gives the protein CASSRGTDYNEQFF.

The sample holds a few counts of this clone. The gene calls are TRBV19 and TRBJ1-1; maybe TRBD1 (5 bases). Trimming removed 7 bases at V and 6 bases at J, with 18 bases between. CDR1 and CDR2 (germline): LNHDA, SQIVND (reference sequence). This CDR3 has 14 amino acids. This chain's CDR3 is CASTGGVRVAEAFF. As DNA, the CDR3 is TGTGCCAGTACCGGGGGTGTCAGGGTCGCTGAAGCTTTCTTT.

This clone has a handful of counts. This rearrangement joins TRBV5-4 to TRBJ2-1, with D tentatively TRBD1 (5 bases). This CDR3 spans 14 amino acids. The germline gives CDR1 SGHNT, CDR2 YYREEE (reference sequence). V gave up 4 bases and J gave up 6 bases, with 14 bases separating them. CDR3 nucleotide sequence: TGTGCCAGCAGCATCCCAGGGAACCGCAATGAGCAGTTCTTC. Translating it yields CASSIPGNRNEQFF. The full variable domain, in which reference TRBV5-4 and TRBJ2-1 provide the parts outside the CDR3, is ETGVTQSPTHLIKTRGQQVTLRCSSQSGHNTVSWYQQALGQGPQFIFQYYREEENGRGNFPPRFSGLQFPNYSSELNVNALELDDSALYLCASSIPGNRNEQFFGPGTRLTVL.

This chain uses TRBV4-2 with TRBJ2-4; the D gene is possibly TRBD1 (6 bases). Trimming took 0 bases from V and 7 from J, leaving 19 bases between them. CDR3 length: 17 amino acids. CDR1 and CDR2 (germline): LGHNA, YNFKEQ. The CDR3 coding sequence is TGTGCCAGCAGCCAAGACTCGGGTGGGACAAGCATGAACATTCAGTACTTC. Protein product: CASSQDSGGTSMNIQYF.

This clone was seen only a few times. This chain joins TRBV2 and TRBJ2-1; D may be TRBD2 (7 bases). V lost 4 bases, J lost 8 bases, and 15 bases lay in between. Germline CDR1 reads SNHLY; CDR2 reads FYNNEI. This CDR3 spans 14 amino acids. The CDR3 here is CASSGSGGSDEQFF. CDR3 nucleotides: TGTGCCAGCAGTGGATCGGGGGGCTCGGATGAGCAGTTCTTC.

V usage is TRBV5-6 and J usage is TRBJ2-4; TRBD1 might be the D (6 bases). Germline assignment: CDR1 SGHDT and CDR2 YYEEEE. The CDR3 consists of 15 residues. Trimming removed 4 bases from V and 2 bases from J, with 13 bases in between. The CDR3 DNA is TGTGCCAGCAGCACACTGACAGGTTCCAAAAACATTCAGTACTTC. Encoded protein: CASSTLTGSKNIQYF.

There are a few counts of this clone. The chain couples TRBV5-6 to TRBJ2-2; TRBD1 matches 9 bases. CDR1 and CDR2 from the germline V gene are SGHDT and YYEEEE. Trimming took 0 bases from V and 3 from J; bases not matched to a gene: 9. This CDR3 has 18 amino acids. In DNA form, the CDR3 reads TGTGCCAGCAGCTTGGGGTCCCCGGGACAGGGTCACACCGGGGAGCTGTTTTTT. It encodes CASSLGSPGQGHTGELFF.

This chain connects TRBV11-2 to TRBJ2-4; a possible D gene is TRBD1 (5 bases). The CDR3 consists of 15 residues. Trimming left V 0 bases short and J 8 bases short, with 14 bases between. Germline CDR1 and CDR2: SGHAT and FQNNGV. CDR3 residues: CASSLDPTVSHIQYF. In nucleotides, the CDR3 is TGTGCCAGCAGCTTAGATCCGACAGTTAGCCACATTCAGTACTTC.

In its sample, this clone was seen a few times. The CDR3 DNA reads TGTGCCAGCAGTTTACCGAGCGGGAGGTTCCTGGCCAATGAGCAGTTCTTC. Its protein is CASSLPSGRFLANEQFF. V is TRBV27 and J is TRBJ2-1, with 9 bases that match TRBD2. The CDR3 is 17 amino acids. CDR1 MNHEY and CDR2 SMNVEV come from the germline V gene (reference sequence). The V segment lost 2 bases and the J segment 6 bases; nucleotides outside the gene matches: 11.

This clone was seen a few times. V gene TRBV7-3 combines with J gene TRBJ2-7; D is possibly TRBD1 (6 bases). Between the trimmed V and J ends, which lost 3 bases and 5 bases, there was a span of 14 bases. The CDR3 covers 14 residues. Per the germline V gene, CDR1 is SGHTA and CDR2 is FQGTGA. The CDR3: CASSFSGAQNEQYF. For the CDR3, the DNA is TGTGCCAGCAGCTTTTCAGGGGCGCAGAACGAGCAGTACTTC.

This rearrangement joins TRBV6-5 to TRBJ2-6, with D possibly being TRBD1 (6 bases). CDR1 and CDR2 from the germline V gene are MNHEY and SVGAGI. V was pared by 4 bases and J by 2 bases, with 12 bases between. CDR3 length: 16 amino acids. The CDR3 is CASSSPRGTGANVLTF. The CDR3, as DNA: TGTGCCAGCAGTTCACCCAGGGGCACTGGGGCCAACGTCCTGACTTTC.

V gene TRBV7-3 combines with J gene TRBJ1-1; possibly TRBD1 for D (5 bases). The V gene's germline CDR1 is SGHTA and CDR2 FQGTGA. The CDR3 spans 16 residues. V shed 2 bases and J shed 7 bases, with 20 bases lying between them. The CDR3 DNA reads as TGTGCCAGCAGCTTACAACCCGCCGGCCAGGGTGGTGAAGCTTTCTTT. As protein: CASSLQPAGQGGEAFF. Drawing the rest from reference TRBV7-3 and TRBJ1-1, the complete variable domain is GAGVSQTPSNKVTEKGKYVELRCDPISGHTALYWYRQSLGQGPEFLIYFQGTGAADDSGLPNDRFFAVRPEGSVSTLKIQRTERGDSAVYLCASSLQPAGQGGEAFFGQGTRLTVV.

This chain links TRBV19 with TRBJ2-5, with TRBD2 matching over 7 bases. The CDR3 runs 15 residues. Germline lookup yields CDR1 LNHDA and CDR2 SQIVND (reference sequence). V shed 2 bases and J 5 bases; nucleotides not matched to a gene: 8. CDR3 sequence: CASSIRGRAWETQYF. DNA of the CDR3: TGTGCCAGTAGTATACGGGGGAGGGCCTGGGAGACCCAGTACTTC.

The chain uses TRBV5-4 and TRBJ2-7; a possible D gene is TRBD1 (6 bases). Between the trimmed V and J ends, which lost 3 bases and 0 bases, there was a span of 13 bases. In germline, CDR1 is SGHNT, CDR2 YYREEE (reference sequence). The CDR3 has 15 amino acids. CDR3 in DNA: TGTGCCAGCAGCTGGGCCCCGGACAGCTCCTACGAGCAGTACTTC. It specifies CASSWAPDSSYEQYF.

This clone was seen more than once but under ten times. The gene calls are TRBV2 and TRBJ1-1; D might be TRBD1 (5 bases). The CDR3 has 13 residues. The V and J ends lost 6 bases and 1 base respectively, with 9 bases between them. Germline CDR1 and CDR2: SNHLY and FYNNEI. In DNA, the CDR3 is TGTGCCAGCAGCCGGGACTGGAACACTGAAGCTTTCTTT. It is translated as CASSRDWNTEAFF.

This clone occurred many times. The gene calls are TRBV7-9 and TRBJ1-3; the D gene is possibly TRBD1 (6 bases). Trimming took 4 bases from V and 0 from J, leaving 7 bases between them. CDR3 length: 14 amino acids. Germline assignment: CDR1 SEHNR and CDR2 FQNEAQ (reference sequence). The CDR3 loop reads CASSWTASGNTIYF. CDR3 nucleotide sequence: TGTGCCAGCAGCTGGACAGCCTCTGGAAACACCATATATTTT.

The V and J genes are TRBV5-1 and TRBJ2-1, with TRBD1 identical over 10 bases. Germline V gene lookup returns CDR1 SGHRS and CDR2 YFSETQ. The CDR3 is 16 amino acids. Unmatched junction bases numbered 7, after V lost 3 bases and J lost 4 bases. The CDR3 here is CASSWRQGASYNEQFF. The CDR3 DNA sequence: TGCGCCAGCAGCTGGCGACAGGGGGCCTCTTACAATGAGCAGTTCTTC.

The rearrangement links TRBV2 to TRBJ1-1, with a possible D match to TRBD1 (5 bases). The CDR3 runs to 15 residues. Germline assignment: CDR1 SNHLY and CDR2 FYNNEI. The V gene lost 7 bases and the J gene lost 1 base, with 16 bases spanning the gap. CDR3 amino acids: CASTSRGGENTEAFF. CDR3 DNA sequence: TGTGCCAGCACCTCCCGCGGGGGAGAGAACACTGAAGCTTTCTTT.

The chain has TRBV30 and TRBJ1-6, with D perhaps TRBD1 (5 bases). CDR1 is GTSNPN, CDR2 SVGIG, per germline (reference sequence). V was pared by 5 bases and J by 8 bases, with 13 bases between. The CDR3 runs to 13 residues. The CDR3 sequence is CAWDTGVDSPLHF. The CDR3 bases are TGTGCCTGGGATACGGGGGTTGATTCACCCCTCCACTTT.

V and J are TRBV2 and TRBJ1-1; D is perhaps TRBD1 (6 bases). This CDR3 has 14 residues. The V gene's germline CDR1 is SNHLY and CDR2 FYNNEI. V gave up 2 bases and J gave up 4 bases, with 11 bases separating them. CDR3 nucleotide sequence: TGTGCCAGCAGTGAAATGACAGGCGGCACTGAAGCTTTCTTT. It encodes CASSEMTGGTEAFF.

There are a few counts of this clone. The V and J genes are TRBV7-3 and TRBJ2-5; 9 bases map to TRBD2. The J call is doubtful: the DNA matches TRBJ2-7 better. Germline loops: CDR1 SGHTA, CDR2 FQGTGA. This CDR3 is built from 16 residues. The CDR3 sequence is CAIDQPGLAVLYEQYF. CDR3 sequence (DNA): TGTGCCATCGATCAGCCGGGACTAGCAGTTCTTTACGAGCAGTACTTC.

This sequence joins TRBV19 and TRBJ1-5; 7 bases fit TRBD1. The ends lost 4 bases at V and 2 bases at J; junction bases unmatched: 17. Germline-derived CDR1 and CDR2 are LNHDA and SQIVND (reference sequence). The CDR3 runs 19 residues. CDR3 DNA: TGTGCCAGTAGTAGGAGACAGGGTTGGATGGAAGGTGGCAATCAGCCCCAGCATTTT. This sequence encodes CASSRRQGWMEGGNQPQHF.